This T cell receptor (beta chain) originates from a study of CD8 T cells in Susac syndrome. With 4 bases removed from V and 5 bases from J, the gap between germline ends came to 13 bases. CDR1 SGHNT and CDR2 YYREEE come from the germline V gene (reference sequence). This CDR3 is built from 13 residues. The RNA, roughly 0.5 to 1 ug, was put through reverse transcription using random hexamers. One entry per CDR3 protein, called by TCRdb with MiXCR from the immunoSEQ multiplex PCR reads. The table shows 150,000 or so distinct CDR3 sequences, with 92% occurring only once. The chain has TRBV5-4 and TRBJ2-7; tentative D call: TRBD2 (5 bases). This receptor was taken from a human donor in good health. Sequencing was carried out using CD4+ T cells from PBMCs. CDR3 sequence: CASSPTPGDEQYF. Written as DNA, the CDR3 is TGTGCCAGCAGCCCAACCCCCGGGGACGAGCAGTACTTC.